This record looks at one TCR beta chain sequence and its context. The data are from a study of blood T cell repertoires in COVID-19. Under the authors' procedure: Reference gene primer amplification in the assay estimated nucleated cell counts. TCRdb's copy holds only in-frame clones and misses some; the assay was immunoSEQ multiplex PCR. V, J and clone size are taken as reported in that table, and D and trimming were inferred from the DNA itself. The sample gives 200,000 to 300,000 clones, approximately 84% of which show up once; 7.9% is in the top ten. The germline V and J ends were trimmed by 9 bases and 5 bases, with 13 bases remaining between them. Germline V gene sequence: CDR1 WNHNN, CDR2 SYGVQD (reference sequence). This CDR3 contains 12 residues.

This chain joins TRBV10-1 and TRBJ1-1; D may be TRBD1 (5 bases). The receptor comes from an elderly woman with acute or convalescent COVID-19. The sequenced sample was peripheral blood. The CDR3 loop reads CASPLQGTEAFF. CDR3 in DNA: TGCGCCAGTCCCCTTCAGGGAACTGAAGCTTTCTTT.